One and the same sample provided the 19 T cell receptor beta chains below, sequenced in a study of T cell responses to AZD1222 COVID-19 vaccine. Some clones are missing from TCRdb's copy, which holds only in-frame ones; the method was immunoSEQ multiplex PCR. The sample lists 180,000 or so clones, more than 75% occurring once. The input for sequencing was peripheral blood, taken 28 days after the second AZD1222 dose. Receptors originate from an adult who received the AZD1222 COVID-19 vaccine.

The chain has TRBV6-5 and TRBJ2-7; possibly TRBD1 or TRBD2 for D (5 bases each). Per the germline V gene, CDR1 is MNHEY and CDR2 is SVGAGI. The CDR3 runs 15 residues. V was cut by 6 bases and J by 3 bases, with 18 bases left in between. Here the CDR3 reads CASRDRDRKDYEQYF. For the CDR3, the DNA is TGTGCCAGCAGAGATCGGGACCGAAAGGACTACGAGCAGTACTTC.

The V call is TRBV7-2, the J call TRBJ2-7, with D possibly TRBD2 on 5 matching bases. CDR3 length equals 13 residues. Trimming left V 1 base short and J 6 bases short, with 10 bases between. Per the germline V gene, CDR1 is SGHTA and CDR2 is FQGNSA. This CDR3 is CASSLVIGGEQYF. The CDR3 DNA reads TGTGCCAGCAGCTTAGTTATAGGAGGCGAGCAGTACTTC.

This chain links TRBV10-3 with TRBJ2-7; TRBD1 agrees at 8 bases. The CDR3 has 12 residues. The germline V gene has CDR1 ENHRY and CDR2 SYGVKD. The ends lost 6 bases at V and 4 bases at J; junction bases unmatched: 2. CDR3 residues: CAIRGQEYEQYF. DNA of the CDR3: TGTGCCATCAGGGGACAGGAGTACGAGCAGTACTTC.

The chain has TRBV23-1 and TRBJ2-3, with 7 bases matching TRBD1. TRBV23-1 is assigned to the ORF class and has an uncertain function. With V trimmed by 7 bases and J by 4 bases, 17 bases remained unmatched. This CDR3 is 17 amino acids long. The CDR3, as DNA: TGCGCCAGCATCTCGAGGGGGCGATTGGGAATCCCAGATACGCAGTATTTT. The encoded protein is CASISRGRLGIPDTQYF.

The chain recombines TRBV6-5 with TRBJ1-4; 7 nucleotides align to TRBD1. With 6 bases clipped from V and 8 bases from J, the junction kept 9 bases outside the gene matches. There are 14 residues in the CDR3. In germline, CDR1 is MNHEY, CDR2 SVGAGI. The CDR3 nucleotides are TGTGCCAGCAGCCGGAGGGGGCTAGGGGAAAAACTGTTTTTT. It codes for CASSRRGLGEKLFF.

This clone occurred a few times. J is TRBJ2-7 and V is TRBV5-4; D is perhaps TRBD2 (5 bases). The CDR3 runs to 12 residues. V was trimmed by 7 bases and J by 6 bases, leaving 14 bases between them. Germline V gene lookup returns CDR1 SGHNT and CDR2 YYREEE (reference sequence). CDR3 in amino acids: CASGLVEGEQYF. The CDR3 nucleotides are TGTGCCAGCGGGTTAGTCGAGGGCGAGCAGTACTTC. The full variable domain, rest sourced from reference TRBV5-4 and TRBJ2-7, is ETGVTQSPTHLIKTRGQQVTLRCSSQSGHNTVSWYQQALGQGPQFIFQYYREEENGRGNFPPRFSGLQFPNYSSELNVNALELDDSALYLCASGLVEGEQYFGPGTRLTVT.

The V and J genes are TRBV19 and TRBJ1-1; D gene unclear. With 3 bases removed from V and 8 bases from J, the gap between germline ends came to 10 bases. This CDR3 has 12 residues. Germline CDR1 and CDR2: LNHDA and SQIVND (reference sequence). The CDR3 protein is CASSMERYEAFF. CDR3 coding DNA: TGTGCCAGTAGTATGGAACGGTACGAAGCTTTCTTT.

The V gene is TRBV21-1, the J gene TRBJ1-1. TRBV21-1 is marked as a pseudogene. The CDR3 contains 16 residues. The CDR3 spells CASSAPGTKINTEAFF. DNA of the CDR3: TGTGCCAGCAGCGCCCCCGGTACAAAAATTAACACTGAAGCTTTCTTT.

For the CDR3, the DNA is TGTGCCAGCAGCCGGGCTCGGGCCGGGGAGCTGTTTTTT. It translates to CASSRARAGELFF. The J gene is TRBJ2-2, the V gene TRBV14; D is unresolved. Germline V gene lookup returns CDR1 SGHDN and CDR2 FVKESK. The CDR3 totals 13 residues. V was shortened by 4 bases and J by 6 bases, with 9 bases between the two germline ends.

This clone was found a few times. The chain recombines TRBV7-2 with TRBJ1-6, with TRBD1 matching over 7 bases. Trimming at V came to 5 bases and at J to 7 bases, leaving 8 bases not matched to a gene. Germline CDR1 SGHTA, CDR2 FQGNSA. This CDR3 comprises 15 residues. Here the CDR3 reads CASSADRAANSPLHF. Written as DNA, the CDR3 is TGTGCCAGCAGCGCCGACAGGGCGGCAAATTCACCCCTCCACTTT.

V usage is TRBV3-1 (or the pseudogene TRBV3-2) and J usage is TRBJ1-2; possibly TRBD1 for D (6 bases). Trimming stripped 4 bases from V and 2 bases from J, with 11 bases between. This CDR3 has 14 amino acids. CDR1 and CDR2 from the germline V gene are LGHDT and YNNKEL (reference sequence). The CDR3 nucleotides are TGTGCCAGCAGCCGGTATACAGGGAACTATGGCTACACCTTC. This sequence encodes CASSRYTGNYGYTF.

The chain combines TRBV4-3 with TRBJ1-4; possible D gene TRBD1, 6 bases. CDR1 LGHNA and CDR2 YSLEER come from the germline V gene. Trimming pared 7 bases from V and 5 bases from J, leaving 17 bases between. The CDR3 has 15 residues. CDR3 sequence: CASNSGERLNEKLFF. The CDR3, as DNA: TGCGCCAGCAACTCAGGGGAACGTCTCAATGAAAAACTGTTTTTT.

This rearrangement joins TRBV9 to TRBJ2-7; TRBD2 agrees at 7 bases. CDR3 length: 14 residues. Germline V gene sequence: CDR1 SGDLS, CDR2 YYNGEE. After removal of 3 bases from V and 3 bases from J, the junction contained 6 bases not matched to a gene. The CDR3 DNA reads as TGTGCCAGCAGCGCGCGGGAGTGGGACTACGAGCAGTACTTC. Amino acid sequence: CASSAREWDYEQYF.

The genes are TRBV4-2 and TRBJ1-2, with D possibly matching TRBD1 (6 bases). The CDR3 is made up of 13 amino acids. V was clipped by 4 bases and J by 8 bases, with 14 bases between them. The germline V gene encodes CDR1 LGHNA and CDR2 YNFKEQ. The CDR3 is CASSPGVGGGYTF. The CDR3 bases are TGTGCCAGCAGCCCAGGGGTAGGTGGCGGCTACACCTTC.

The chain carries TRBV2 and TRBJ2-7, with 9 nucleotides matching TRBD2. CDR3 size: 13 residues. Germline lookup yields CDR1 SNHLY and CDR2 FYNNEI. The V and J ends lost 6 bases and 6 bases, in that order; junction bases with no gene match: 6. The CDR3 reads CASSPAGGREQYF. DNA of the CDR3: TGTGCCAGCAGCCCGGCGGGAGGGCGCGAGCAGTACTTC.

The genes are TRBV7-6 and TRBJ2-7; 9 bases match TRBD2. Germline V gene lookup returns CDR1 SGHVS and CDR2 FNYEAQ. Unmatched junction bases numbered 5, after V lost 5 bases and J lost 3 bases. The CDR3 length is 14 residues. The CDR3 here is CASSRREGDYEQYF. In nucleotides, the CDR3 is TGTGCCAGCAGCCGGCGGGAGGGGGACTACGAGCAGTACTTC.

J is TRBJ2-1 and V is TRBV5-6, with 12 bases that match TRBD2. The J segment lost 0 bases and the V segment lost 4 bases, leaving 5 bases of the junction unmatched. Germline V lookup: CDR1 SGHDT, CDR2 YYEEEE. The CDR3 is 17 amino acids. The CDR3 region is CASSPRTSGISYNEQFF. In DNA, the CDR3 is TGTGCCAGCAGCCCACGGACTAGCGGGATCTCCTACAATGAGCAGTTCTTC. Full variable domain (missing parts from reference TRBV5-6 and TRBJ2-1): DAGVTQSPTHLIKTRGQQVTLRCSPKSGHDTVSWYQQALGQGPQFIFQYYEEEERQRGNFPDRFSGHQFPNYSSELNVNALLLGDSALYLCASSPRTSGISYNEQFFGPGTRLTVL.

Worth noting for this clone: One end of the junction does not line up with germline, which may come from a read error. The chain carries TRBV7-7 and TRBJ2-5, with TRBD2 identical over 9 bases. CDR1 is SSHAT, CDR2 FNYEAQ, per germline (reference sequence). This CDR3 has 15 residues. CDR3 residues: CASSLATSGLETQYF. CDR3 coding DNA: TGTGCTAGCAGCTTAGCGACTAGCGGCCTGGAGACCCAGTACTTC.

This rearrangement joins TRBV14 to TRBJ2-7; TRBD1 is a possible D gene (6 bases). The CDR3 consists of 16 residues. V shed 1 base and J shed 3 bases, with 16 bases lying between them. Per germline, CDR1 SGHDN and CDR2 FVKESK. CDR3 DNA sequence: TGTGCCAGCAGCCAAGGCCGGGACACCGGTAACTACGAGCAGTACTTC. As protein: CASSQGRDTGNYEQYF.